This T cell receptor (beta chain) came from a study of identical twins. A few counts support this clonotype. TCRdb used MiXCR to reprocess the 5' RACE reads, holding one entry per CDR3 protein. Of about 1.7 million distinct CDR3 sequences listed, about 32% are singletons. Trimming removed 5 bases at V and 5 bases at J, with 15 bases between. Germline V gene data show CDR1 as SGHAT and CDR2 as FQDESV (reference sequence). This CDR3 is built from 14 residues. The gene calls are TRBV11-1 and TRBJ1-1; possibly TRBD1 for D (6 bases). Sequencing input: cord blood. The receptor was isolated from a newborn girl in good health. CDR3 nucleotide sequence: TGTGCCAGCAGCAATAAGGGGGGAGGTACTGAAGCTTTCTTT. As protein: CASSNKGGGTEAFF.